The rows below give T cell receptor beta chains drawn from one sample of a study of shared clonotypes between healthy human individuals. The data were produced by immunoSEQ multiplex PCR, yet TCRdb's version contains in-frame clones alone and is incomplete. The sample has some 740,000 clones, approximately 92% seen once; the top ten hold around 24%. Sequenced: naive CD8+ T cells sorted from blood. The source of these receptors is a young man in good health. Each CDR3 is given with its conserved first and last residue. The D gene is left open where the match is weak. Clone size, where shown, is once, few, many, or a class for clones that have expanded.

size	V	D	J	DNA	CDR3
-	TRBV5-1	-	TRBJ2-7	TGCGCCAGCAGCAACCGATGGCAGGGAAGCCTCTACGAGCAGTACTTC	CASSNRWQGSLYEQYF
-	TRBV7-9	TRBD1	TRBJ1-4	TGTGCCAGCAGCCCCACGACAGGGGGGCTTCCTAATGAAAAACTGTTTTTT	CASSPTTGGLPNEKLFF
-	TRBV19	TRBD2	TRBJ2-7	TGTGCCAGTAGTATGAATAGCGGGAGGGCCTCGGACGAGCAGTACTTC	CASSMNSGRASDEQYF
-	TRBV27	-	TRBJ2-2	TGTGCCAGCAGTCACATATACCCAAACACCGGGGAGCTGTTTTTT	CASSHIYPNTGELFF
-	TRBV7-3	TRBD1	TRBJ1-1	TGTGCCAGCAGCTTAACGGGACTGGCTGGACAGGGGAACACTGAAGCTTTCTTT	CASSLTGLAGQGNTEAFF
-	TRBV28	-	TRBJ2-7	TGTGCCAGCTCAGGAATAGCCTACGAGCAGTACTTC	CASSGIAYEQYF
-	TRBV28	TRBD2	TRBJ2-1	TGTGCCAGCAGCCGGGGACTAGCGGGAGTCGAGAGTGAGCAGTTCTTC	CASSRGLAGVESEQFF
-	TRBV7-9	-	TRBJ2-7	TGTGCCAGCACCCCGATGCTCCCGGGAGTCAACGAGCAGTACTTC	CASTPMLPGVNEQYF
-	TRBV5-6	TRBD1	TRBJ2-2	TGTGCCAGCAGATCGACAGGGGGCGGCACCGGGGAGCTGTTTTTT	CASRSTGGGTGELFF
-	TRBV5-4	TRBD1	TRBJ2-3	TGTGCCAGCGGGACAGGGGGGGCAGATACGCAGTATTTT	CASGTGGADTQYF
-	TRBV27	-	TRBJ1-1	TGTGCCAGCAGCCGTATCGCCTCCGGGTGGACATTGAACACTGAAGCTTTCTTT	CASSRIASGWTLNTEAFF
-	TRBV5-4	-	TRBJ2-4	TGTGCCAGCAGCTTAGGAGAGGCCAAAAACATTCAGTACTTC	CASSLGEAKNIQYF
-	TRBV29-1	-	TRBJ2-1	TGCAGCGTTCCGGGACTCACCTACAATGAGCAGTTCTTC	CSVPGLTYNEQFF
few	TRBV27	-	TRBJ1-1	TGTGCCAGCAGTTTATCACCAGCCGAGAACACTGAAGCTTTCTTT	CASSLSPAENTEAFF
-	TRBV9	TRBD2	TRBJ2-3	TGTGCCAGCACCCTCGGGGGGAGCACAGATACGCAGTATTTT	CASTLGGSTDTQYF
-	TRBV4-3	TRBD1	TRBJ2-7	TGCGCCAGCAGCCTCGGACAGGGACGCTACGAGCAGTACTTC	CASSLGQGRYEQYF
-	TRBV7-9	TRBD1	TRBJ2-1	TGTGCCAGCAGGGGACAGGGGAATGAGCAGTTCTTC	CASRGQGNEQFF
-	TRBV27	-	TRBJ2-1	TGTGCCAGCACCTCAGGCGTCAATGAGCAGTTCTTC	CASTSGVNEQFF
-	TRBV6-5	-	TRBJ2-7	TGTGCCAGCAGTCCGACTAGCTCCTACGAGCAGTACTTC	CASSPTSSYEQYF
-	TRBV10-3	TRBD1	TRBJ2-5	TGTGCCATCAGTGAGTCCGACAGGGGGTGGGAGACCCAGTACTTC	CAISESDRGWETQYF
once	TRBV7-9	-	TRBJ1-1	TGTGCCAGCAGCGAGGTTGGCCCCGGGAGGACTGAAGCTTTCTTT	CASSEVGPGRTEAFF
-	TRBV29-1	TRBD1	TRBJ2-7	TGCAGCGTAGGACAGGGGGGACCCTACGAGCAGTACTTC	CSVGQGGPYEQYF
-	TRBV14	TRBD2	TRBJ2-7	TGTGCCAGCAGCCCCCTGAGGGCGGGAGGCCACGAGCAGTACTTC	CASSPLRAGGHEQYF
few	TRBV19	-	TRBJ1-5	TGTGCCAGTAGTGATGGGGGGCCCCAGCATTTT	CASSDGGPQHF
-	TRBV29-1	-	TRBJ1-2	TGCAGCGTTGAACAGAGACCCTATGGCTACACCTTC	CSVEQRPYGYTF
-	TRBV20-1	-	TRBJ2-7	TGCAGTGCTAGAGTTCCGGGACAGCAGTACTTC	CSARVPGQQYF
-	TRBV4-1	TRBD2	TRBJ2-7	TGCGCCAGCAGCCTTGCGAGCGGGGGTACCTACGAGCAGTACTTC	CASSLASGGTYEQYF
-	TRBV5-4	-	TRBJ2-1	TGTGCCAGCAGCCCCCCGGACCTCAATGAGCAGTTCTTC	CASSPPDLNEQFF
-	TRBV6-4	TRBD2	TRBJ2-1	TGTGCCAGCAGTGACGCCGGGCGGGAGGACACCCCGGTGATCGACAATGAGCAGTTCTTC	CASSDAGREDTPVIDNEQFF
-	TRBV28	-	TRBJ1-3	TGTGCCAGCAGCCCACCCCAGGGGACCGGAAACACCATATATTTT	CASSPPQGTGNTIYF
-	TRBV28	-	TRBJ2-1	TGTGCCAGCAGTTTGGGGGGCGAGCAGTTCTTC	CASSLGGEQFF
once	TRBV7-8	-	TRBJ2-6	TGTGCCAGCAGCCGACAACCCTCTGGGGCCAACGTCCTGACTTTC	CASSRQPSGANVLTF
once	TRBV5-6	-	TRBJ2-1	TGTGCCAGCAGCTTGGAACTCCGGGGCTCCTACAATGAGCAGTTCTTC	CASSLELRGSYNEQFF
-	TRBV7-9	TRBD2	TRBJ2-1	TGTGCCAGCAGCTCCTCACTAGCGGCATACAATGAGCAGTTCTTC	CASSSSLAAYNEQFF
-	TRBV28	-	TRBJ2-2	TGTGCCAGCAGTTCGGAGGGGCGAAGGACCGGGGAGCTGTTTTTT	CASSSEGRRTGELFF
-	TRBV29-1	-	TRBJ1-1	TGCAGCGTAGGGGAGGGGGGCACTGAAGCTTTCTTT	CSVGEGGTEAFF
once	TRBV4-1	TRBD1	TRBJ2-2	TGCGCCAGCAGCCAAAAAGTCGTTCAGGACAGGGCTGGCGGGGAGCTGTTTTTT	CASSQKVVQDRAGGELFF
-	TRBV5-4	TRBD2	TRBJ2-1	TGTGCCAGCTCTATTGGGGCGGGAGAATACAATGAGCAGTTCTTC	CASSIGAGEYNEQFF
-	TRBV4-1	-	TRBJ1-3	TGCGCCAGCAGCCAAGAAGAGGGGGTAAACACCATATATTTT	CASSQEEGVNTIYF
-	TRBV5-4	TRBD2	TRBJ2-3	TGTGCCAGCAGCTTGGCCGCCGGGGGGGCGAGTACAGATACGCAGTATTTT	CASSLAAGGASTDTQYF
-	TRBV7-6	TRBD1	TRBJ2-4	TGTGCCAGCAGCTCCGACAGGGGCCCAATAAAAAACATTCAGTACTTC	CASSSDRGPIKNIQYF
-	TRBV27	-	TRBJ2-1	TGTGCCAGCTGTAGCATCTCCTACAATGAGCAGTTCTTC	CASCSISYNEQFF
-	TRBV7-2	-	TRBJ1-2	TGTGCCAGCAGCTTAGTCTGGGGGCGGTTCACCTTC	CASSLVWGRFTF
-	TRBV5-3	TRBD2	TRBJ2-7	TGTGCCGGTAAAGGACTAGCGGGCTACGAGCAGTACTTC	CAGKGLAGYEQYF
few	TRBV5-4	-	TRBJ2-2	TGTGCCAGCAGCTTGGTACAGGGTAACACCGGGGAGCTGTTTTTT	CASSLVQGNTGELFF
-	TRBV28	-	TRBJ1-3	TGTGCCAGCATTAGGGTCTCAGGAAACACCATATATTTT	CASIRVSGNTIYF
-	TRBV7-2	TRBD2	TRBJ2-1	TGTGCCAGCAGCTTAGTAAGCGGGAGGGCTTACAATGAGCAGTTCTTC	CASSLVSGRAYNEQFF
-	TRBV30	TRBD1	TRBJ2-7	TGTGCCTGGAGCGAACAGGGGTACGAGCAGTACTTC	CAWSEQGYEQYF
-	TRBV29-1	TRBD1	TRBJ2-3	TGCAGCGCCGGGGACAGGGGGCCTTCAGATACGCAGTATTTT	CSAGDRGPSDTQYF
-	TRBV27	TRBD2	TRBJ2-1	TGTGCCAGCAGTACCACTAGCGGGAGTAGGTCCTACAATGAGCAGTTCTTC	CASSTTSGSRSYNEQFF
-	TRBV28	-	TRBJ2-7	TGTGCCAGCAGTTACCCTAGGATTAACTACGAGCAGTACTTC	CASSYPRINYEQYF
-	TRBV27	-	TRBJ2-3	TGTGCCAGCACCATCAGGGTGGGGGATACGCAGTATTTT	CASTIRVGDTQYF
-	TRBV15	TRBD2	TRBJ2-1	TGTGCCACCAGCAGAGTGGCTAGCGGCGACAATGAGCAGTTCTTC	CATSRVASGDNEQFF
-	TRBV6-1	-	TRBJ2-1	TGTGCCAGCAGTGAAGATAGTGGTTGGAGCCCCAACAATGAGCAGTTCTTC	CASSEDSGWSPNNEQFF
-	TRBV4-1	TRBD2	TRBJ2-3	TGCGCCAGCAGCCAGGAAGGGCTTAGCGGGAGGGGAGGGTGGGGCACAGATACGCAGTATTTT	CASSQEGLSGRGGWGTDTQYF
-	TRBV19	-	TRBJ2-2	TGTGCCAGTAATCGGGGTGCCGGGGAGCTGTTTTTT	CASNRGAGELFF
once	TRBV7-9	-	TRBJ2-6	TGTGCCAGCAGCTCCCTCGTGGGTTCTGGGGCCAACGTCCTGACTTTC	CASSSLVGSGANVLTF